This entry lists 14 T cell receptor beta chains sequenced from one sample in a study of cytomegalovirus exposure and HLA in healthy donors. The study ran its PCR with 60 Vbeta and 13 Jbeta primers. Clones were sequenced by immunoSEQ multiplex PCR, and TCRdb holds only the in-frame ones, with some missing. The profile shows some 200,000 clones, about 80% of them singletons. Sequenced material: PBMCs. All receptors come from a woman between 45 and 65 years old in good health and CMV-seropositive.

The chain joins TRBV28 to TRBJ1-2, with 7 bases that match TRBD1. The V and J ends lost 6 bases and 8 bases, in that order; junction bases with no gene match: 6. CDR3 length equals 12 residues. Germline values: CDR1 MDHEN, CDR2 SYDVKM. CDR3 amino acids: CASRLTGFGYTF. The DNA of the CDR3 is TGTGCCAGCAGGCTGACAGGGTTCGGCTACACCTTC.

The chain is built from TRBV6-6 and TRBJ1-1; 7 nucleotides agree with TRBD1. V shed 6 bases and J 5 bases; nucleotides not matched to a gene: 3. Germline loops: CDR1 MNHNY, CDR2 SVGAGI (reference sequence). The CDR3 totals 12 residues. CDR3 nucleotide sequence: TGTGCCAGCAGCAGGGGGAAAACTGAAGCTTTCTTT. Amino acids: CASSRGKTEAFF.

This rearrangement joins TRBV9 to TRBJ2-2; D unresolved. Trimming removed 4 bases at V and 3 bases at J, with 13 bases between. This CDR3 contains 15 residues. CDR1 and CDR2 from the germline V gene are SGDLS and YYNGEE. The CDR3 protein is CASSPMDADTGELFF. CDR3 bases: TGTGCCAGCAGCCCTATGGATGCGGACACCGGGGAGCTGTTTTTT.

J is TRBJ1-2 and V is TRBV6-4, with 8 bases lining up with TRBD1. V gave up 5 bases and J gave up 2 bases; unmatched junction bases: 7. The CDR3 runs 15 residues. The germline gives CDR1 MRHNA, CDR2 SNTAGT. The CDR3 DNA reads TGTGCCAGCAGTCCTACCCGACAGGGGAACTATGGCTACACCTTC. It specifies CASSPTRQGNYGYTF.

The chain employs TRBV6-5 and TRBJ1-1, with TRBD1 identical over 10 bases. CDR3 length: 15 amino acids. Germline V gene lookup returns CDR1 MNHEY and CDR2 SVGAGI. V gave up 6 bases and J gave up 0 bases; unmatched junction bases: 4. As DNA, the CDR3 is TGTGCCAGCAGCCCCGGGACAGGGGTGAACACTGAAGCTTTCTTT. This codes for CASSPGTGVNTEAFF.

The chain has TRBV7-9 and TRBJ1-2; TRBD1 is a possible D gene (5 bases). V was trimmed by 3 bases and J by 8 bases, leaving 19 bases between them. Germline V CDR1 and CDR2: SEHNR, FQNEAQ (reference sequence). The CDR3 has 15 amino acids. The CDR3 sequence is CASSLWGRELGGYTF. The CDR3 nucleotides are TGTGCCAGCAGCTTGTGGGGGAGGGAACTCGGGGGCTACACCTTC.

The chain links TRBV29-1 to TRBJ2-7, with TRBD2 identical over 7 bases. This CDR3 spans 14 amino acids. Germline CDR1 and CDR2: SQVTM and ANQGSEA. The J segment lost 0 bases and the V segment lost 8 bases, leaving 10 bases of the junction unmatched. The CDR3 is CSIRERGSSYEQYF. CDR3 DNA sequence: TGCAGCATTCGAGAGCGGGGTAGCTCCTACGAGCAGTACTTC.

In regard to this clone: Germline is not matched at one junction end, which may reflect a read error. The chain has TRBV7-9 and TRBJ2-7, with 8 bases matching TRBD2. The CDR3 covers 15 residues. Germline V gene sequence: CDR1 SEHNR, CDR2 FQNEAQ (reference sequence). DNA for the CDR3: TGTTCCAGCAGCGGCAGCGGGGGTCCCACCTACGAGCAGTACTTC. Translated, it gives CSSSGSGGPTYEQYF. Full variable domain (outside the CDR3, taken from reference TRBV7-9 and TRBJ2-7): DTGVSQNPRHKITKRGQNVTFRCDPISEHNRLYWYRQTLGQGPEFLTYFQNEAQLEKSRLLSDRFSAERPKGSFSTLEIQRTEQGDSAMYLCSSSGSGGPTYEQYFGPGTRLTVT.

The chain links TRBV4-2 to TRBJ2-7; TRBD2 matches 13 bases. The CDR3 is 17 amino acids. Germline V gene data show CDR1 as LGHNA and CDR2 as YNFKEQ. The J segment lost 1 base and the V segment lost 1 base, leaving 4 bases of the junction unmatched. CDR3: CASSQAGTSGTSYEQYF. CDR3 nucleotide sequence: TGTGCCAGCAGCCAAGCGGGGACTAGCGGGACATCCTACGAGCAGTACTTC.

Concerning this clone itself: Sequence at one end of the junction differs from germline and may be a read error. CDR3 loop: CASSIKGGGANVQTF. For the CDR3, the DNA is TGTGCCAGCAGCATCAAGGGAGGTGGGGCCAACGTCCAGACTTTC. This sequence joins TRBV11-2 and TRBJ2-6, with D tentatively TRBD2 (6 bases). This CDR3 contains 15 residues. CDR1 is SGHAT, CDR2 FQNNGV, per germline.

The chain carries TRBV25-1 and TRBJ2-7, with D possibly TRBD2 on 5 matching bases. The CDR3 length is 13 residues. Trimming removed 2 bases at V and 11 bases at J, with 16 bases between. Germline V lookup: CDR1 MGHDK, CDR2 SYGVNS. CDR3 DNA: TGTGCCAGCAGTGAAGGTCCACAGTGGGGAGAGTACTTC. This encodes CASSEGPQWGEYF.

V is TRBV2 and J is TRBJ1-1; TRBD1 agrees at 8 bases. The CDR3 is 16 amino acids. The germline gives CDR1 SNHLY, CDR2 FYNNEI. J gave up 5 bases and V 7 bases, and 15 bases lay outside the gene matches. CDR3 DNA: TGTGCCAGCATCAGGGGTCCGACAGGGGAGAGGACTGAAGCTTTCTTT. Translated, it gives CASIRGPTGERTEAFF.

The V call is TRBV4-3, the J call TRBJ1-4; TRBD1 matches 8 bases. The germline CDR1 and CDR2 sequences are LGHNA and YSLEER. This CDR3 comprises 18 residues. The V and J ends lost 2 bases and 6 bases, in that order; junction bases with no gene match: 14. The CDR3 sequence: CASSQRTLAGTGYEKLFF. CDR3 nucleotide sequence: TGCGCCAGCAGCCAAAGGACTTTAGCCGGGACAGGATATGAAAAACTGTTTTTT.

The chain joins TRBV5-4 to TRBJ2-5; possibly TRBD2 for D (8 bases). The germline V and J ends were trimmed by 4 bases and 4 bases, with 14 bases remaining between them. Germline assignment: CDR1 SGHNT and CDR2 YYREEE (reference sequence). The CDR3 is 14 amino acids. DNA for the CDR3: TGTGCCAGCAGCCCCGGGAGGGGGCGAGAGACCCAGTACTTC. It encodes CASSPGRGRETQYF.